Listed below are T cell receptor beta chains from one sample, sequenced in a study of T cells in Graves' hyperthyroidism and ophthalmopathy. Each CDR3 protein is one row after TCRdb ran MiXCR on the multiplex PCR reads. Of a few hundred thousand distinct CDR3 sequences listed, roughly 45% were seen once; the top ten hold about 40%. What was sequenced was peripheral blood or thyroid tissue (not recorded which). These receptors all come from an adult woman with Graves' disease, either hyperthyroidism or ophthalmopathy (not recorded which). Each CDR3 is given with its conserved first and last residue. A D gene is named only where the DNA matches it firmly. Rows may omit the clone size; those that give it use once, few, many or a size class.

size: few
V: TRBV28
D: NA
J: TRBJ2-7
CDR3: CASSLLRGYSYEQYF
DNA: TGTGCCAGCAGTTTACTCCGGGGCTACTCCTACGAGCAGTACTTC

size: many
V: TRBV20-1
D: NA
J: TRBJ1-5
CDR3: CSVTRGGGPQHF
DNA: TGCAGTGTAACCAGGGGTGGGGGGCCCCAGCATTTT

size: many
V: TRBV5-1
D: NA
J: TRBJ1-1
CDR3: CASSLDGMNTEAFF
DNA: TGCGCCAGCAGCCTCGACGGCATGAACACTGAAGCTTTCTTT

size: NA
V: TRBV29-1
D: TRBD2
J: TRBJ2-2
CDR3: CSALRGGRATGELFF
DNA: TGCAGCGCGCTTAGGGGAGGGCGAGCGACCGGGGAGCTGTTTTTT

size: few
V: TRBV10-3
D: NA
J: TRBJ1-4
CDR3: CAIRGGDEKLFF
DNA: TGTGCCATCAGGGGAGGGGATGAAAAACTGTTTTTT

size: once
V: TRBV7-9
D: NA
J: TRBJ2-5
CDR3: CASSLAGGQEAQYF
DNA: TGTGCCAGCAGCTTAGCGGGGGGGCAAGAGGCCCAGTACTTC

size: NA
V: TRBV20-1
D: TRBD2
J: TRBJ2-7
CDR3: CSASGVAGGLSYEQYF
DNA: TGCAGTGCTTCCGGGGTAGCGGGAGGACTTTCCTACGAGCAGTACTTC

size: NA
V: TRBV7-2
D: NA
J: TRBJ1-5
CDR3: CASNLQGFQPQHF
DNA: TGTGCCAGCAACTTGCAGGGGTTCCAGCCCCAGCATTTT

size: once
V: TRBV7-2
D: TRBD1
J: TRBJ1-2
CDR3: CASSLEAGGRGYTF
DNA: TGTGCCAGCAGCTTAGAGGCAGGGGGCCGCGGCTACACCTTC

size: few
V: TRBV15
D: TRBD2
J: TRBJ2-3
CDR3: CATSGLAGGITDTQYF
DNA: TGTGCCACCAGCGGCCTAGCGGGAGGGATCACAGATACGCAGTATTTT

size: NA
V: TRBV12-3/TRBV12-4
D: NA
J: TRBJ1-2
CDR3: CASSFSGSSVGYTF
DNA: TGTGCCAGCAGTTTTTCCGGCTCGTCCGTTGGCTACACCTTC